Listed here are 21 T cell receptor beta chains from one sample, sequenced in a study of radiotherapy plus CTLA-4 blockade in lung cancer. Some clones are missing from TCRdb's copy, which holds only in-frame ones; the method was immunoSEQ multiplex PCR. Of about 59,000 clones in the sample, less than 75% are singletons; the top ten hold approximately 8.3%. Sequencing was performed on peripheral blood, taken from a patient treated with radiotherapy plus ipilimumab. The receptors derive from a human donor with non-small cell lung cancer whose response to radiotherapy plus ipilimumab could not be evaluated.

The J gene is TRBJ2-7, the V gene TRBV6-5; 8 bases fit TRBD1. V lost 2 bases to trimming and J lost 6 bases; unmatched junction nucleotides: 9. The CDR3 consists of 15 residues. Germline CDR1 and CDR2: MNHEY and SVGAGI. The CDR3 bases are TGTGCCAGCAGTTACAACCAGGGGGCCCTCCTCGAGCAGTACTTC. It yields the protein CASSYNQGALLEQYF.

Of note for this clone: The same CDR3 is also encoded by other DNA sequences in this sample. The chain uses TRBV30 and TRBJ2-5; 11 bases agree with TRBD1. CDR1 and CDR2 from the germline V gene are GTSNPN and SVGIG (reference sequence). This CDR3 spans 15 amino acids. Unmatched junction bases numbered 3, after V lost 3 bases and J lost 0 bases. The chain's CDR3 is CAWSRDRGNQETQYF. Written as DNA, the CDR3 is TGTGCCTGGAGCCGGGACAGGGGGAACCAAGAGACCCAGTACTTC.

V gene TRBV6-1 combines with J gene TRBJ2-2; 14 nucleotides match TRBD2. The CDR3 runs 14 residues. V dropped 8 bases and J dropped 8; count of bases not matched to a gene: 4. Germline CDR1 MNHNS, CDR2 SASEGT. The CDR3 nucleotides read TGTGCCAGCCGACTAGCGGGAGGGCCTGGGGAGCTGTTTTTT. It translates to CASRLAGGPGELFF.

The rearrangement joins TRBV11-2 to TRBJ2-7, with 13 bases identical to TRBD2. CDR3 length: 16 amino acids. V lost 5 bases, J lost 2 bases, and 6 bases stayed unmatched. Germline CDR1 SGHAT, CDR2 FQNNGV. The CDR3 loop reads CASSAGLAGVPYEQYF. Here the CDR3 DNA reads TGTGCCAGCAGCGCCGGACTAGCGGGAGTGCCCTACGAGCAGTACTTC.

The genes are TRBV7-7 and TRBJ2-5; 8 nucleotides match TRBD2. This CDR3 is built from 20 residues. With V trimmed by 5 bases and J by 2 bases, 22 bases remained unmatched. Per the germline V gene, CDR1 is SSHAT and CDR2 is FNYEAQ (reference sequence). CDR3 amino acids: CASSENPFFRAGGKQETQYF. The CDR3 coding sequence is TGTGCCAGCAGCGAGAACCCTTTCTTTCGGGCGGGGGGAAAACAAGAGACCCAGTACTTC.

This sequence joins TRBV25-1 and TRBJ2-3; possible D gene TRBD1, 6 bases. The CDR3 extends over 13 amino acids. The V end lost 8 bases, the J end lost 3 bases, and 12 bases lay between the germline ends. Germline V gives CDR1 MGHDK, CDR2 SYGVNS. The CDR3 nucleotides read TGTGCCAGCCTGTTGGGGGCTACAGATACGCAGTATTTT. As protein: CASLLGATDTQYF.

The chain couples TRBV18 to TRBJ2-7, with TRBD1 matching 7 bases. This CDR3 comprises 15 residues. In germline, CDR1 is KGHSH, CDR2 LQKENI. The trim removed 4 bases at V and 0 bases at J, leaving 6 bases unmatched. The CDR3 coding sequence is TGTGCCAGCTCACAATCACAGGGGATCTCCTACGAGCAGTACTTC. Translation gives CASSQSQGISYEQYF. The complete variable domain, with remaining parts taken from reference TRBV18 and TRBJ2-7, reads NAGVMQNPRHLVRRRGQEARLRCSPMKGHSHVYWYRQLPEEGLKFMVYLQKENIIDESGMPKERFSAEFPKEGPSILRIQQVVRGDSAAYFCASSQSQGISYEQYFGPGTRLTVT.

The rearrangement links TRBV7-2 to TRBJ1-2, with D perhaps matching TRBD1 (6 bases). The germline V gene has CDR1 SGHTA and CDR2 FQGNSA. The CDR3 totals 16 residues. Trimming took 1 base from V and 8 from J, leaving 20 bases between them. The CDR3 DNA follows: TGTGCCAGCAGCTTAGAGTTGCGGGGGGCGGGTAGAGGCTACACCTTC. This translates into CASSLELRGAGRGYTF.

This chain uses TRBV13 with TRBJ2-7, with 9 bases that match TRBD1. Trimming at V came to 5 bases and at J to 5 bases, leaving 16 bases not matched to a gene. The germline V gene encodes CDR1 PRHDT and CDR2 FYEKMQ (reference sequence). There are 17 residues in the CDR3. The CDR3: CASSRTPTGTGMNEQYF. The DNA for the CDR3 is TGTGCCAGCAGCCGAACCCCAACCGGGACAGGGATGAACGAGCAGTACTTC.

This clone was detected once. V gene TRBV4-3 combines with J gene TRBJ1-3; D not certain. Germline loops: CDR1 LGHNA, CDR2 YSLEER. The CDR3 length is 16 residues. Trimming cost V 2 bases and J 0 bases, with 11 bases left between them. CDR3 in amino acids: CASSQIQVLSGNTIYF. The CDR3 DNA reads TGCGCCAGCAGCCAAATCCAGGTCCTCTCTGGAAACACCATATATTTT.

The rearrangement uses TRBV25-1 and TRBJ1-1; 8 bases align to TRBD1. The germline V gene encodes CDR1 MGHDK and CDR2 SYGVNS. This CDR3 has 15 residues. V lost 4 bases and J lost 4; bases outside the gene matches: 8. Here the CDR3 DNA reads TGTGCCAGCAGTGTCGGACAGGGTGAGAGCACTGAAGCTTTCTTT. It is translated as CASSVGQGESTEAFF.

The chain combines TRBV25-1 with TRBJ1-1; D is unclear. CDR3 length: 14 amino acids. CDR1 and CDR2 (germline): MGHDK, SYGVNS. The V gene lost 4 bases and the J gene lost 4 bases, with 13 bases spanning the gap. The CDR3 DNA follows: TGTGCCAGCAGTGTTACAGAACTGGGCACTGAAGCTTTCTTT. It encodes CASSVTELGTEAFF.

The chain is built from TRBV5-1 and TRBJ2-5; tentative D call: TRBD2 (6 bases). V was shortened by 0 bases and J by 5 bases, with 14 bases between the two germline ends. The CDR3 is 15 amino acids. Germline CDR1 is SGHRS and CDR2 is YFSETQ. The CDR3 spells CASSLVGSSTETQYF. As DNA, the CDR3 is TGCGCCAGCAGCTTGGTCGGGAGTTCCACGGAGACCCAGTACTTC.

The chain is built from TRBV30 and TRBJ2-7; 8 bases line up with TRBD1. The trim removed 2 bases at V and 5 bases at J, leaving 8 bases unmatched. This CDR3 region has 14 residues. CDR1 is GTSNPN, CDR2 SVGIG, per germline (reference sequence). CDR3 in amino acids: CAWSLGRGHDEQYF. The CDR3 DNA reads as TGTGCCTGGAGTTTGGGCAGGGGGCACGACGAGCAGTACTTC.

As to this clone: Sequence at one end of the junction differs from germline and may be a read error. The sample contains more than one DNA sequence encoding this CDR3. The chain carries TRBV7-2 and TRBJ2-5, with TRBD2 matching over 16 bases. CDR3 length equals 18 residues. CDR1 and CDR2 from the germline V gene are SGHTA and FQGNSA. The CDR3 protein is CASSSSGLAGGMKETQYF. Written as DNA, the CDR3 is TGCGCCAGCAGCTCATCGGGACTAGCGGGGGGGATGAAAGAGACCCAGTACTTC.

This clone was seen a handful of times. V gene TRBV11-2 combines with J gene TRBJ2-5; 10 nucleotides match TRBD2. V shed 5 bases and J 4 bases; nucleotides not matched to a gene: 4. Germline CDR1 SGHAT, CDR2 FQNNGV. The CDR3 has 14 residues. This chain's CDR3 is CASSPSGGGETQYF. CDR3 bases: TGTGCCAGCAGCCCCAGCGGGGGGGGAGAGACCCAGTACTTC. Variable domain in full (rest from reference TRBV11-2 and TRBJ2-5): EAGVAQSPRYKIIEKRQSVAFWCNPISGHATLYWYQQILGQGPKLLIQFQNNGVVDDSQLPKDRFSAERLKGVDSTLKIQPAKLEDSAVYLCASSPSGGGETQYFGPGTRLLVL.

CDR3 sequence reads: CASSISGVIVSPLHF. Here the CDR3 DNA reads TGTGCCAGTAGTATCTCGGGGGTTATAGTGTCACCCCTCCACTTT. This rearrangement joins TRBV19 to TRBJ1-6; possibly TRBD1 for D (5 bases). In germline, CDR1 is LNHDA, CDR2 SQIVND (reference sequence). V was cut by 3 bases and J by 10 bases, with 16 bases left in between. CDR3 size: 15 residues.

This clone was seen a few times. The V and J genes are TRBV7-2 and TRBJ1-3; 11 nucleotides align to TRBD1. V was clipped by 5 bases and J by 9 bases; unmatched bases: 9. Germline CDR1 and CDR2: SGHTA and FQGNSA. The length of the CDR3 is 15 residues. For the CDR3, the DNA is TGTGCCAGCAGCCTGGCCGGGACAGGGGGTGCCACCATATATTTT. It codes for CASSLAGTGGATIYF.

This clone came up once. The chain couples TRBV2 to TRBJ1-5; tentative D call: TRBD1 (6 bases). V was pared by 6 bases and J by 5 bases, with 17 bases between. The CDR3 sequence is 15 residues long. Per germline, CDR1 SNHLY and CDR2 FYNNEI. The CDR3 region is CASRGDQGYDQPQHF. The CDR3 DNA is TGTGCCAGCAGAGGAGATCAGGGGTATGATCAGCCCCAGCATTTT.

The chain uses TRBV10-3 and TRBJ2-5; D not certain. The J call may be wrong; the DNA end is better matched by TRBJ2-7. The CDR3 consists of 17 residues. Germline loops: CDR1 ENHRY, CDR2 SYGVKD. The CDR3 sequence: CAISRSVSLWASYEQYF. CDR3 coding DNA: TGTGCCATCAGCCGGTCTGTAAGTTTGTGGGCCTCCTACGAGCAGTACTTC.

This chain connects TRBV20-1 to TRBJ1-2; D is unclear. The V end lost 2 bases, the J end lost 6 bases, and 7 bases lay between the germline ends. Germline values: CDR1 DFQATT, CDR2 SNEGSKA (reference sequence). The length of the CDR3 is 11 residues. The CDR3 region has the DNA TGCAGTGCTAGACTACGTCATGGCTACACCTTC. It specifies CSARLRHGYTF.